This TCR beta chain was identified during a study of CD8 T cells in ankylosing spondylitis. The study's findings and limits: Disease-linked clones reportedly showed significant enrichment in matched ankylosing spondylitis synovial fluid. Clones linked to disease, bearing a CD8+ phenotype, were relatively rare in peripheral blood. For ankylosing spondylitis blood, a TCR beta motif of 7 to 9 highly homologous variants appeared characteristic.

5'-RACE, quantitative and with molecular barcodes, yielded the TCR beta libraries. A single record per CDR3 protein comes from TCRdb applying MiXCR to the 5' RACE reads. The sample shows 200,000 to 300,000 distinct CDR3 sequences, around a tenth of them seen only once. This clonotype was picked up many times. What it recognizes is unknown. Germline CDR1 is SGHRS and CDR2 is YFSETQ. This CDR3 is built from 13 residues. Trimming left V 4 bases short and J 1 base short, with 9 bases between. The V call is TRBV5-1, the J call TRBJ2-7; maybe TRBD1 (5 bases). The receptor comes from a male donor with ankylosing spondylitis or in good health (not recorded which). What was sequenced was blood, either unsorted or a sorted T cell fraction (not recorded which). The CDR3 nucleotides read TGCGCCAGCAGCCACGACAGTTCCTACGAGCAGTACTTC. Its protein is CASSHDSSYEQYF.